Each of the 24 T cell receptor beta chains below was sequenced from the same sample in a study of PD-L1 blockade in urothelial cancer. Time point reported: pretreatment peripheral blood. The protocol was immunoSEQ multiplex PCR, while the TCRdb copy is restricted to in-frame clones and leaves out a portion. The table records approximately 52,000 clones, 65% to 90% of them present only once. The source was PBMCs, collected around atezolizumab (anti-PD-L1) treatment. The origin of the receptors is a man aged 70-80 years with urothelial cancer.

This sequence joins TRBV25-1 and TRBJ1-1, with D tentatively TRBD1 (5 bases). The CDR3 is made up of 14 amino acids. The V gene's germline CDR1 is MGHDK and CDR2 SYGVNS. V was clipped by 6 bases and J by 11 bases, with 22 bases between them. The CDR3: CASRERDGTEQAFF. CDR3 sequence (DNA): TGTGCCAGCAGGGAAAGGGATGGGACTGAACAGGCTTTCTTT.

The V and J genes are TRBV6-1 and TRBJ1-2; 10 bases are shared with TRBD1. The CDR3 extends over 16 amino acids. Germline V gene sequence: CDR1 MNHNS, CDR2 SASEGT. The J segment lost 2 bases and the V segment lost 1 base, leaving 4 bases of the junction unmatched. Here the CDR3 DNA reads TGTGCCAGCAGTGAAGATGGGACAGGGGTAAACTATGGCTACACCTTC. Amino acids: CASSEDGTGVNYGYTF.

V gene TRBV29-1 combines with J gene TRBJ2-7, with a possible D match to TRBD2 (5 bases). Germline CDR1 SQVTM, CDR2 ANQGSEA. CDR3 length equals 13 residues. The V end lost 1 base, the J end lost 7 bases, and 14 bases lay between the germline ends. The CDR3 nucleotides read TGCAGCGTTGAAGGCCCATCCGGGGAGGAGCAGTACTTC. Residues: CSVEGPSGEEQYF.

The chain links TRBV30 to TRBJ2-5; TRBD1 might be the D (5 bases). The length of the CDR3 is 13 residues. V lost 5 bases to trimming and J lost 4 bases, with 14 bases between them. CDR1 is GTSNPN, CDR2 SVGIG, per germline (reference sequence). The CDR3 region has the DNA TGTGCCTGGCAGGGTAATACGATAGAGACCCAGTACTTC. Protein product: CAWQGNTIETQYF.

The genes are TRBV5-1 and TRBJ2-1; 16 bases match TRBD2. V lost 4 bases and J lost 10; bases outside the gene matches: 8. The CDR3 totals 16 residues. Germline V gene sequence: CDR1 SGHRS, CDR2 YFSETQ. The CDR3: CASSLQGTSGRVEQFF. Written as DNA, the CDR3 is TGCGCCAGCAGCCTACAAGGGACTAGCGGGAGGGTCGAGCAGTTCTTC.

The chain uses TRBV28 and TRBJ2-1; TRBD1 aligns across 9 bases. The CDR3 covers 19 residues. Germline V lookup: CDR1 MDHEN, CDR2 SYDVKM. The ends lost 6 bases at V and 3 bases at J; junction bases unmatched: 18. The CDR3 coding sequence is TGTGCCAGCAGCCTCAACTATTACGCCGGGACAGGGCTCTACAATGAGCAGTTCTTC. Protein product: CASSLNYYAGTGLYNEQFF. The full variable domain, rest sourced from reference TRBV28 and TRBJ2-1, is DVKVTQSSRYLVKRTGEKVFLECVQDMDHENMFWYRQDPGLGLRLIYFSYDVKMKEKGDIPEGYSVSREKKERFSLILESASTNQTSMYLCASSLNYYAGTGLYNEQFFGPGTRLTVL.

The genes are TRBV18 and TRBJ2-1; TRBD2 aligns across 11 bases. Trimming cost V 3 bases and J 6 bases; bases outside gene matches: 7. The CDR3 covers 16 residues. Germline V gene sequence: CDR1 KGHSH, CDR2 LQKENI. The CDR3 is CASSPPSSGRVNEQFF. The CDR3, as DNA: TGTGCCAGCTCACCGCCGAGTAGCGGGAGGGTCAATGAGCAGTTCTTC.

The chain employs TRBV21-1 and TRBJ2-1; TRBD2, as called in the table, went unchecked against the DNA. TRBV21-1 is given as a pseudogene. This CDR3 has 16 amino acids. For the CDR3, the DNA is TGTGCCAGCAGCTCGAAGACTAGCGGGAGCGTGGGTGAGCAGTTCTTC. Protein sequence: CASSSKTSGSVGEQFF.

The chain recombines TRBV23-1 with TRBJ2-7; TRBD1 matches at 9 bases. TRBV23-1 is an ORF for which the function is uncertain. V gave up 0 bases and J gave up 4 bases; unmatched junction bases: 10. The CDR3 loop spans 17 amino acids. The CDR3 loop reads CASSQSGTGLWEYEQYF. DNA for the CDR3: TGCGCCAGCAGTCAATCGGGGACAGGGTTGTGGGAGTACGAGCAGTACTTC.

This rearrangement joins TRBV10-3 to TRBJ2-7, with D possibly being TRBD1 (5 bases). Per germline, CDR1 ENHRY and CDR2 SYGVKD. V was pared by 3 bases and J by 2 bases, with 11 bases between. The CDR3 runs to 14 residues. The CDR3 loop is CAISDNRGTYEQYF. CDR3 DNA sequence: TGTGCCATCAGTGATAATAGGGGAACCTACGAGCAGTACTTC.

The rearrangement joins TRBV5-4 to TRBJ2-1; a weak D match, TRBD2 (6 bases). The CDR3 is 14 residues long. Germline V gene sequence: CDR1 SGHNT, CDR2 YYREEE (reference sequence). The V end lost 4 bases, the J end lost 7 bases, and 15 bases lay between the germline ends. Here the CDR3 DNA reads TGTGCCAGCAGCCACCGCGAGGGGAGGAATGAGCAGTTCTTC. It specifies CASSHREGRNEQFF.

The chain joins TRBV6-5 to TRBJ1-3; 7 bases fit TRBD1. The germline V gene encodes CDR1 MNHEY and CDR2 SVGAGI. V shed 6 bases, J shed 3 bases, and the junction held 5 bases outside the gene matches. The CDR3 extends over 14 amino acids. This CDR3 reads CASSPPGGGNTIYF. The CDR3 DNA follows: TGTGCCAGCAGCCCCCCAGGGGGTGGAAACACCATATATTTT.

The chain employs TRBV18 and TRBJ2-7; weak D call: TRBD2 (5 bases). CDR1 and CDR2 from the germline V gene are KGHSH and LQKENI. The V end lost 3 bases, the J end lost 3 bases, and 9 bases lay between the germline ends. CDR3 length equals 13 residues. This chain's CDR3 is CASSPRTFYEQYF. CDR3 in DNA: TGTGCCAGCTCACCGAGGACTTTCTACGAGCAGTACTTC.

CDR3 bases: TGTGCCAGTAGTATAGCTCCGGGACATACGAACACTGAAGCTTTCTTT. This translates into CASSIAPGHTNTEAFF. V usage is TRBV19 and J usage is TRBJ1-1, with D possibly being TRBD1 (6 bases). In germline, CDR1 is LNHDA, CDR2 SQIVND (reference sequence). Trimming stripped 1 base from V and 1 base from J, with 13 bases between. The CDR3 is made up of 16 amino acids.

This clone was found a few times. The CDR3 sequence is CASSPHQALSNQPQHF. For the CDR3, the DNA is TGTGCCAGCAGCCCCCATCAGGCCCTTAGCAATCAGCCCCAGCATTTT. This chain connects TRBV7-8 to TRBJ1-5; D not certain. Deletions cut 5 bases from V and 0 bases from J, with 14 bases between. Germline CDR1 and CDR2: SGHVS and FQNEAQ. The CDR3 is made up of 16 amino acids.

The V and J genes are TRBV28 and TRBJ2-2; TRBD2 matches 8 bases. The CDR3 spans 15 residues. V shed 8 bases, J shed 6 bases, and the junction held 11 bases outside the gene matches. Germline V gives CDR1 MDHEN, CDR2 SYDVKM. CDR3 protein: CASAAGGGAAGELFF. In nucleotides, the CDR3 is TGTGCCAGCGCTGCGGGGGGAGGGGCAGCCGGGGAGCTGTTTTTT.

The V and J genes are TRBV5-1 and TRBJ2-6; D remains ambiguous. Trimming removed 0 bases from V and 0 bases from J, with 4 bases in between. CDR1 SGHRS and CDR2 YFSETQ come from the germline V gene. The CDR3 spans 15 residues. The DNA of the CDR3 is TGCGCCAGCAGCTTGGGGAGCTCTGGGGCCAACGTCCTGACTTTC. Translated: CASSLGSSGANVLTF.

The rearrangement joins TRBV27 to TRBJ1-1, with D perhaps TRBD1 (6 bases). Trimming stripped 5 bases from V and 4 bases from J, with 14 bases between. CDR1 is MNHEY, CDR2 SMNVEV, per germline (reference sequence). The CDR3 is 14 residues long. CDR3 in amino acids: CASSTLGGGTEAFF. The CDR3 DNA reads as TGTGCCAGCAGTACGCTAGGGGGTGGCACTGAAGCTTTCTTT.

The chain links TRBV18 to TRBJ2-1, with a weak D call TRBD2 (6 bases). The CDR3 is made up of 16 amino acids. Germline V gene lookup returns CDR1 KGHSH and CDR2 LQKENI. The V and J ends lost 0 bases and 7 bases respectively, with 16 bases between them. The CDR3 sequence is CASSPPDRRVRNEQFF. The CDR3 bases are TGTGCCAGCTCACCACCTGATCGGAGGGTCAGGAATGAGCAGTTCTTC.

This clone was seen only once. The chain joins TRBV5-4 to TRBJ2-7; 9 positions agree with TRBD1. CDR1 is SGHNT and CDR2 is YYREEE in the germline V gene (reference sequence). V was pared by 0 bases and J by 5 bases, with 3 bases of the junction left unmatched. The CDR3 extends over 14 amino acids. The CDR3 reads CASSLGDRVDEQYF. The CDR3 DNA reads TGTGCCAGCAGCTTGGGGGACAGGGTGGACGAGCAGTACTTC.

CDR3 DNA sequence: TGTGCCAGCAGCTTACTGGGACAACCCACAGATACGCAGTATTTT. Its translation is CASSLLGQPTDTQYF. The rearrangement uses TRBV11-2 and TRBJ2-3, with a possible D match to TRBD1 (6 bases). Germline lookup yields CDR1 SGHAT and CDR2 FQNNGV. The CDR3 is made up of 15 amino acids. The germline V and J ends were trimmed by 2 bases and 2 bases, with 11 bases remaining between them.

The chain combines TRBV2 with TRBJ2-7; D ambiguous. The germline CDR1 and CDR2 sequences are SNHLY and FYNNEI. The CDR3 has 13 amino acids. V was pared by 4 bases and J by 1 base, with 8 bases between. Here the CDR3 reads CASSVTRSYEQYF. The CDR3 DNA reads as TGTGCCAGCAGTGTCACAAGATCCTACGAGCAGTACTTC.

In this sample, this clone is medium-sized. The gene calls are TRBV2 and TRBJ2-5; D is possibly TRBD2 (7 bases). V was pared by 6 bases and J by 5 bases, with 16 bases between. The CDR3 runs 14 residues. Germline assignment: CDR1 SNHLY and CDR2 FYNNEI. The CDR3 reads CASRDSGRGETQYF. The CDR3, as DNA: TGTGCCAGCAGGGACAGTGGGAGGGGGGAGACCCAGTACTTC.

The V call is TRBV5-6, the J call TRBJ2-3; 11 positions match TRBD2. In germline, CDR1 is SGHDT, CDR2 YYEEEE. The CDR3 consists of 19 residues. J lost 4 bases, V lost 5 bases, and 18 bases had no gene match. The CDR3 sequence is CASSSVALAGGRLADTQYF. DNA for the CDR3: TGTGCCAGCAGTTCAGTAGCCCTAGCGGGAGGTCGTTTGGCAGATACGCAGTATTTT.